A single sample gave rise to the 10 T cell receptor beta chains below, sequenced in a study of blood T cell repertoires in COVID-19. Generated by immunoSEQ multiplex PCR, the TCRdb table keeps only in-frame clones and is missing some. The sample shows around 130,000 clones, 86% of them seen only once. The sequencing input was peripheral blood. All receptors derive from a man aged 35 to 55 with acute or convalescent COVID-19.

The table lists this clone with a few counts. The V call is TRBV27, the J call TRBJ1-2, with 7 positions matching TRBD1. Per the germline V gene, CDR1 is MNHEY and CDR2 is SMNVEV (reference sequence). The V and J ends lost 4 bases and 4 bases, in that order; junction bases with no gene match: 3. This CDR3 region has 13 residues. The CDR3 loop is CASSWGQSYGYTF. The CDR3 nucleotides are TGTGCCAGCAGTTGGGGACAGTCCTATGGCTACACCTTC.

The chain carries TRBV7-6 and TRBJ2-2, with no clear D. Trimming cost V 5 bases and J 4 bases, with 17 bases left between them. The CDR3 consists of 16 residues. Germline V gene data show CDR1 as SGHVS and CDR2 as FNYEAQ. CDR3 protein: CASSGFRSPATGELFF. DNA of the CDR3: TGTGCCAGCAGCGGTTTTCGGAGCCCGGCCACCGGGGAGCTGTTTTTT. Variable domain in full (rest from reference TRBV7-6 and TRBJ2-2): GAGVSQSPRYKVTKRGQDVALRCDPISGHVSLYWYRQALGQGPEFLTYFNYEAQQDKSGLPNDRFSAERPEGSISTLTIQRTEQRDSAMYRCASSGFRSPATGELFFGEGSRLTVL.

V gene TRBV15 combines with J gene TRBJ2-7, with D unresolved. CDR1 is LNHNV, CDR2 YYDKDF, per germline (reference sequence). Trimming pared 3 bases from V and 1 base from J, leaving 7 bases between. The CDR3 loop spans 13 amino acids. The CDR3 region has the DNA TGTGCCACCAGCAGGTCAGTTTCCTACGAGCAGTACTTC. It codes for CATSRSVSYEQYF.

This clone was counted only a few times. In DNA form, the CDR3 reads TGTGCCAGCAGTTTAATCCGTTTCGGGGGCTACGAGCAGTACTTC. It is translated as CASSLIRFGGYEQYF. J is TRBJ2-7 and V is TRBV6-6; TRBD2 is a possible D gene (6 bases). Between the trimmed V and J ends, which lost 4 bases and 3 bases, there was a span of 16 bases. This CDR3 is 15 amino acids long. Germline V lookup: CDR1 MNHNY, CDR2 SVGAGI (reference sequence).

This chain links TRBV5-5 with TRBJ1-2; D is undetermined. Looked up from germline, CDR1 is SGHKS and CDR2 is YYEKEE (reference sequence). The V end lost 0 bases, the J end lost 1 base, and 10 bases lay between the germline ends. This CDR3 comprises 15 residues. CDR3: CASSLAVRDNYGYTF. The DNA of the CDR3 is TGTGCCAGCAGCTTGGCCGTTCGGGATAACTATGGCTACACCTTC.

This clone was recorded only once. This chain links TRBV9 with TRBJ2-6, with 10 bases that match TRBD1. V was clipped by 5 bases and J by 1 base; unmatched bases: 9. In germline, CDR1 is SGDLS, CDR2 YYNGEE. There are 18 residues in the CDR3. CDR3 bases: TGTGCCAGCAGTAAAGACAGGGGGCCTCCATCTGGGGCCAACGTCCTGACTTTC. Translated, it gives CASSKDRGPPSGANVLTF.

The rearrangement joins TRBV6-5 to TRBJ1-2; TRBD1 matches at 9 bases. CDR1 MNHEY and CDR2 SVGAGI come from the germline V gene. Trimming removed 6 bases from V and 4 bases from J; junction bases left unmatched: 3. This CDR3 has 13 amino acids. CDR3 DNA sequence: TGTGCCAGCAGCATGGACAGGGGCTATGGCTACACCTTC. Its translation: CASSMDRGYGYTF.

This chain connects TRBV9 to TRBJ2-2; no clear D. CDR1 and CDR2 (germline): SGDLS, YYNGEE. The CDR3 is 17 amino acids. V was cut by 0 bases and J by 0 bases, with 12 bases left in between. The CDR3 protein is CASSVAVAVSNTGELFF. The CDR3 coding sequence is TGTGCCAGCAGCGTAGCTGTGGCGGTATCGAACACCGGGGAGCTGTTTTTT.

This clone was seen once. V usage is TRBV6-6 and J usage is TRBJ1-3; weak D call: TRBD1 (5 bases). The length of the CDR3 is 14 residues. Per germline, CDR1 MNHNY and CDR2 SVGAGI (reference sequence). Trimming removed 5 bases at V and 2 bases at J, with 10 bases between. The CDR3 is CASSPGGAGNTIYF. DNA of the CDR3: TGTGCCAGCAGTCCGGGGGGGGCTGGAAACACCATATATTTT.

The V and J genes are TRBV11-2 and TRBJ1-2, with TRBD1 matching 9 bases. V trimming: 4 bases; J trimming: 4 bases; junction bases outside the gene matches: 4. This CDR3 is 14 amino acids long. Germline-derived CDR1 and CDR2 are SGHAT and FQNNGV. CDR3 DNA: TGTGCCAGCAGCTGGACAGGGGCCTCCTATGGCTACACCTTC. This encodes CASSWTGASYGYTF.